These 22 T cell receptor beta chains were all obtained from the same sample, sequenced in a study of blood T cell repertoires in COVID-19. Libraries were prepared by immunoSEQ multiplex PCR; TCRdb keeps only in-frame clonotypes and omits some of them. The table shows about 83,000 clones, with 87% occurring only once. What was sequenced was peripheral blood. All receptors derive from a woman between 45 and 60 years old with active or convalescent COVID-19.

The chain carries TRBV30 and TRBJ1-3, with D possibly being TRBD1 (6 bases). V was cut by 0 bases and J by 0 bases, with 18 bases left in between. This CDR3 is 18 amino acids long. Germline V gene lookup returns CDR1 GTSNPN and CDR2 SVGIG (reference sequence). Here the CDR3 reads CAWSVSGTHLNSGNTIYF. DNA of the CDR3: TGTGCCTGGAGTGTATCCGGGACACACCTTAACTCTGGAAACACCATATATTTT. The full variable domain, with the rest looked up from reference TRBV30 and TRBJ1-3, is SQTIHQWPATLVQPVGSPLSLECTVEGTSNPNLYWYRQAAGRGLQLLFYSVGIGQISSEVPQNLSASRPQDRQFILSSKKLLLSDSGFYLCAWSVSGTHLNSGNTIYFGEGSWLTVV.

This chain links TRBV11-2 with TRBJ1-1, with D perhaps TRBD1 (6 bases). Germline V gene data show CDR1 as SGHAT and CDR2 as FQNNGV. Between the trimmed V and J ends, which lost 5 bases and 1 base, there was a span of 8 bases. The CDR3 has 13 amino acids. CDR3 sequence reads: CASSQDRNTEAFF. In DNA form, the CDR3 reads TGTGCCAGCAGCCAGGACAGGAACACTGAAGCTTTCTTT.

This sequence joins TRBV12-3 or TRBV12-4 and TRBJ2-5; D unclear. This CDR3 is 11 amino acids long. V lost 6 bases, J lost 5 bases, and 7 bases lay in between. The CDR3 sequence: CASSNRETQYF. The CDR3 coding sequence is TGTGCCAGCAGCAATCGGGAGACCCAGTACTTC.

The rearrangement links TRBV9 to TRBJ1-1, with 8 bases aligning to TRBD1. The germline V gene encodes CDR1 SGDLS and CDR2 YYNGEE. The CDR3 sequence is 15 residues long. The V gene end was trimmed by 5 bases and the J gene end by 1 base; junction bases not matched to a gene: 7. The CDR3 protein is CASRPQGGGNTEAFF. The DNA of the CDR3 is TGTGCCAGCAGACCACAGGGGGGAGGGAACACTGAAGCTTTCTTT.

The rearrangement uses TRBV7-9 and TRBJ1-1, with 9 bases lining up with TRBD1. This CDR3 contains 17 residues. V was clipped by 2 bases and J by 2 bases; unmatched bases: 9. Germline lookup yields CDR1 SEHNR and CDR2 FQNEAQ (reference sequence). In nucleotides, the CDR3 is TGTGCCAGCAGCTTAAGAGGCCGGGACAGGGTTAACACTGAAGCTTTCTTT. Its translation: CASSLRGRDRVNTEAFF. The complete variable domain, with remaining parts taken from reference TRBV7-9 and TRBJ1-1, reads DTGVSQNPRHKITKRGQNVTFRCDPISEHNRLYWYRQTLGQGPEFLTYFQNEAQLEKSRLLSDRFSAERPKGSFSTLEIQRTEQGDSAMYLCASSLRGRDRVNTEAFFGQGTRLTVV.

The gene calls are TRBV6-5 and TRBJ2-7; tentative D call: TRBD1 (5 bases). The germline CDR1 and CDR2 sequences are MNHEY and SVGAGI. The CDR3 extends over 14 amino acids. V was trimmed by 7 bases and J by 2 bases, leaving 15 bases between them. The CDR3 DNA sequence: TGTGCCAGCACCCCCGGGCAGGGCCCCTACGAGCAGTACTTC. Translated, it gives CASTPGQGPYEQYF.

This chain uses TRBV4-2 with TRBJ2-1, with 7 bases matching TRBD2. Germline values: CDR1 LGHNA, CDR2 YNFKEQ. The CDR3 runs to 16 residues. Germline trimming cut 0 bases from V and 8 bases from J; bases unmatched to any gene: 10. DNA for the CDR3: TGTGCCAGCAGCCAAGATAAAACGGGGGGTCCCTATGAGCAGTTCTTC. This sequence encodes CASSQDKTGGPYEQFF.

The chain's CDR3 is CATSDPTGGKTEAFF. DNA of the CDR3: TGTGCCACCAGTGATCCGACAGGGGGAAAGACTGAAGCTTTCTTT. The chain joins TRBV24-1 to TRBJ1-1, with 9 bases identical to TRBD1. This CDR3 contains 15 residues. Germline CDR1 and CDR2: KGHDR and SFDVKD. The J segment lost 5 bases and the V segment lost 3 bases, leaving 6 bases of the junction unmatched.

The rearrangement joins TRBV6-1 to TRBJ1-1; TRBD1 matches at 9 bases. After removal of 2 bases from V and 0 bases from J, the junction contained 4 bases not matched to a gene. This CDR3 is 16 amino acids long. CDR1 and CDR2 (germline): MNHNS, SASEGT. CDR3 in amino acids: CASSEPGQGLNTEAFF. In DNA, the CDR3 is TGTGCCAGCAGTGAACCGGGACAGGGCTTGAACACTGAAGCTTTCTTT.

This chain uses TRBV5-1 with TRBJ1-1; D unclear. The CDR3 has 15 amino acids. V lost 4 bases and J 4 bases, leaving 17 bases between the germline ends. Germline V gene data show CDR1 as SGHRS and CDR2 as YFSETQ. The CDR3 is CASSPFSSPGTEAFF. The CDR3, as DNA: TGCGCCAGCAGCCCATTCTCGAGCCCGGGCACTGAAGCTTTCTTT.

V is TRBV12-5 and J is TRBJ2-7; 7 nucleotides match TRBD1. V shed 6 bases, J shed 3 bases, and the junction held 17 bases outside the gene matches. The CDR3 contains 17 residues. The germline V gene encodes CDR1 LGHNT and CDR2 FRNRAP. CDR3 loop: CASGPGTKGTDFYEQYF. In DNA form, the CDR3 reads TGTGCTAGTGGCCCTGGTACGAAAGGGACAGACTTCTACGAGCAGTACTTC. Variable domain in full (rest from reference TRBV12-5 and TRBJ2-7): DARVTQTPRHKVTEMGQEVTMRCQPILGHNTVFWYRQTMMQGLELLAYFRNRAPLDDSGMPKDRFSAEMPDATLATLKIQPSEPRDSAVYFCASGPGTKGTDFYEQYFGPGTRLTVT.

This clone was recorded a few times. The V gene is TRBV3-1 (or the pseudogene TRBV3-2), the J gene TRBJ2-5; possible D gene TRBD2, 5 bases. The germline V gene has CDR1 LGHDT and CDR2 YNNKEL (reference sequence). Trimming stripped 4 bases from V and 6 bases from J, with 27 bases between. This CDR3 is built from 18 residues. Here the CDR3 DNA reads TGTGCCAGCAGCCTAGGTTCTTTAGCAAGGCCGGGGAGACAGACCCAGTACTTC. As protein: CASSLGSLARPGRQTQYF.

V gene TRBV5-6 combines with J gene TRBJ2-7; 7 bases fit TRBD1. V lost 6 bases and J lost 1; bases outside the gene matches: 4. This CDR3 has 13 amino acids. Germline loops: CDR1 SGHDT, CDR2 YYEEEE. The CDR3 sequence is CASKQGNSYEQYF. In DNA form, the CDR3 reads TGTGCCAGCAAACAGGGGAATTCCTACGAGCAGTACTTC.

This clone came up a few times. Germline and junction disagree at one end, which may indicate a read error. The gene calls are TRBV5-1 and TRBJ1-1; D gene uncertain. In germline, CDR1 is SGHRS, CDR2 YFSETQ. The length of the CDR3 is 15 residues. The CDR3 DNA reads TGCGCCAGCAGCTTGTGGGCCGAATCGAACGCTGAAGCTTTCTTT. Encoded protein: CASSLWAESNAEAFF.

This chain uses TRBV5-1 with TRBJ1-1; TRBD1 is a possible D gene (5 bases). The CDR3 is 15 residues long. CDR1 and CDR2 from the germline V gene are SGHRS and YFSETQ. V gave up 0 bases and J gave up 3 bases, with 12 bases separating them. CDR3 protein: CASSLEGQGYTEAFF. The CDR3 DNA reads TGCGCCAGCAGCTTGGAGGGGCAGGGCTACACTGAAGCTTTCTTT.

J is TRBJ2-5 and V is TRBV9, with 7 bases fitting TRBD1. With 2 bases clipped from V and 2 bases from J, the junction kept 3 bases outside the gene matches. Germline V CDR1 and CDR2: SGDLS, YYNGEE. The CDR3 length is 14 residues. The CDR3 spells CASSVGTVQETQYF. In DNA form, the CDR3 reads TGTGCCAGCAGCGTGGGGACAGTTCAAGAGACCCAGTACTTC.

The chain employs TRBV7-9 and TRBJ2-3; D unresolved. CDR1 and CDR2 from the germline V gene are SEHNR and FQNEAQ (reference sequence). This CDR3 is 15 amino acids long. With 5 bases removed from V and 0 bases from J, the gap between germline ends came to 12 bases. The CDR3 region is CASSPVTGSTDTQYF. The CDR3 DNA sequence: TGTGCCAGCAGCCCTGTGACGGGTAGCACAGATACGCAGTATTTT.

The J gene is TRBJ1-2, the V gene TRBV6-5; D is unclear. This CDR3 has 15 amino acids. Germline CDR1 is MNHEY and CDR2 is SVGAGI. With 2 bases removed from V and 1 base from J, the gap between germline ends came to 11 bases. The chain's CDR3 is CASSYRSRVNYGYTF. The CDR3 DNA reads TGTGCCAGCAGTTACAGGTCCCGGGTTAACTATGGCTACACCTTC.

The chain couples TRBV6-5 to TRBJ1-2, with TRBD1 matching 8 bases. Germline V gene lookup returns CDR1 MNHEY and CDR2 SVGAGI. This CDR3 comprises 12 residues. J lost 8 bases, V lost 7 bases, and 6 bases had no gene match. The CDR3: CASTNRGSGYTF. Written as DNA, the CDR3 is TGTGCCAGCACGAACAGGGGGTCCGGCTACACCTTC.

The chain links TRBV30 to TRBJ2-1, with TRBD2 matching over 8 bases. Germline CDR1 and CDR2: GTSNPN and SVGIG (reference sequence). V trimming: 5 bases; J trimming: 1 base; junction bases outside the gene matches: 7. The CDR3 runs 15 residues. The CDR3 bases are TGTGCCTGGGGAGACCCTAGCGGGTCCTACAATGAGCAGTTCTTC. Translation: CAWGDPSGSYNEQFF.

The rearrangement uses TRBV2 and TRBJ1-1, with a possible D match to TRBD1 (6 bases). From germline, CDR1 is SNHLY and CDR2 FYNNEI. Trimming cost V 3 bases and J 5 bases, with 10 bases left between them. This CDR3 contains 13 residues. CDR3 sequence: CASSDRGETEAFF. The CDR3 DNA is TGTGCCAGCAGTGACAGGGGAGAGACTGAAGCTTTCTTT. The full variable domain, with the rest looked up from reference TRBV2 and TRBJ1-1, is EPEVTQTPSHQVTQMGQEVILRCVPISNHLYFYWYRQILGQKVEFLVSFYNNEISEKSEIFDDQFSVERPDGSNFTLKIRSTKLEDSAMYFCASSDRGETEAFFGQGTRLTVV.

As DNA, the CDR3 is TGCAGCGTCTCACAGGGCCCGAACACTGAAGCTTTCTTT. This translates into CSVSQGPNTEAFF. The chain recombines TRBV29-1 with TRBJ1-1, with TRBD1 as a possible D gene (6 bases). Germline loops: CDR1 SQVTM, CDR2 ANQGSEA. This CDR3 comprises 13 residues. Trimming took off 6 bases at V and 1 base at J, with 12 bases between the two ends.